These 15 T cell receptor beta chains originate from one sample sequenced in a study of blood T cell repertoires in COVID-19. Data came from immunoSEQ multiplex PCR; TCRdb stores just in-frame clones and leaves some out. The sample lists approximately 180,000 clones, approximately 90% occurring once. The source material was peripheral blood. All receptors derive from a man between 60 and 70 years old with active or convalescent COVID-19.

On this clone itself: The same CDR3 also results from other DNA sequences found in this sample. V is TRBV7-2 and J is TRBJ2-1; 9 bases agree with TRBD1. The CDR3 consists of 15 residues. The V gene's germline CDR1 is SGHTA and CDR2 FQGNSA. Losses at the gene ends were 4 bases for V and 4 bases for J; bases not matched to a gene: 5. CDR3 amino acids: CASSSTGTGYNEQFF. In nucleotides, the CDR3 is TGTGCCAGCAGCTCAACCGGGACAGGGTACAATGAGCAGTTCTTC.

The V gene is TRBV5-5, the J gene TRBJ2-2, with D perhaps matching TRBD1 (6 bases). V lost 1 base, J lost 2 bases, and 18 bases lay in between. CDR1 is SGHKS and CDR2 is YYEKEE in the germline V gene (reference sequence). The CDR3 is 18 amino acids. The CDR3 nucleotides are TGTGCCAGCAGCTTGTTGGCGGCCTGGGGGCCCAACACCGGGGAGCTGTTTTTT. It codes for CASSLLAAWGPNTGELFF.

DNA of the CDR3: TGCGCCAGCAGCATGATGGCGGGGGGGAGCAATGAGCAGTTCTTC. Translation: CASSMMAGGSNEQFF. The chain joins TRBV5-1 to TRBJ2-1; 9 bases are shared with TRBD2. Germline V lookup: CDR1 SGHRS, CDR2 YFSETQ. J lost 6 bases, V lost 4 bases, and 8 bases had no gene match. The CDR3 totals 15 residues.

On this clone itself: The junction shows a germline mismatch at one end, possibly a read error. The chain links TRBV5-1 to TRBJ2-1, with 7 bases matching TRBD1. The CDR3 covers 12 residues. Germline CDR1 is SGHRS and CDR2 is YFSETQ. The CDR3 coding sequence is TGCGCCAGCAGGTTGGACAGGAATGAGCAGTTCTTC. This encodes CASRLDRNEQFF.

The sample holds a few counts of this clone. The genes are TRBV7-2 and TRBJ2-3; 11 bases match TRBD2. The CDR3 extends over 16 amino acids. The germline V gene has CDR1 SGHTA and CDR2 FQGNSA. Unmatched junction bases numbered 3, after V lost 4 bases and J lost 0 bases. CDR3 bases: TGTGCCAGCAGCTCACTAGCGGGGGTTAGCACAGATACGCAGTATTTT. Encoded protein: CASSSLAGVSTDTQYF.

The gene calls are TRBV5-4 and TRBJ2-7; 9 nucleotides match TRBD1. This CDR3 is 15 amino acids long. Germline loops: CDR1 SGHNT, CDR2 YYREEE (reference sequence). V gave up 4 bases and J gave up 2 bases; unmatched junction bases: 7. The DNA for the CDR3 is TGTGCCAGCAGCAAAACCGGGACAGGGCCCTACGAGCAGTACTTC. This translates into CASSKTGTGPYEQYF. Filled out from reference TRBV5-4 and TRBJ2-7, the complete variable domain reads ETGVTQSPTHLIKTRGQQVTLRCSSQSGHNTVSWYQQALGQGPQFIFQYYREEENGRGNFPPRFSGLQFPNYSSELNVNALELDDSALYLCASSKTGTGPYEQYFGPGTRLTVT.

The chain couples TRBV2 to TRBJ1-2, with 7 bases matching TRBD1. V was pared by 7 bases and J by 6 bases, with 8 bases of the junction left unmatched. The length of the CDR3 is 13 residues. The germline gives CDR1 SNHLY, CDR2 FYNNEI. The CDR3 DNA follows: TGTGCCAGCACTACAAAGGGGGCGGATGGCTACACCTTC. Translating gives CASTTKGADGYTF. The entire variable domain, with the rest obtained from reference TRBV2 and TRBJ1-2, is as follows: EPEVTQTPSHQVTQMGQEVILRCVPISNHLYFYWYRQILGQKVEFLVSFYNNEISEKSEIFDDQFSVERPDGSNFTLKIRSTKLEDSAMYFCASTTKGADGYTFGSGTRLTVV.

This sequence joins TRBV10-3 and TRBJ1-3; D may be TRBD1 (5 bases). The CDR3 length is 14 residues. Trimming took 5 bases from V and 1 from J, leaving 9 bases between them. The germline V gene encodes CDR1 ENHRY and CDR2 SYGVKD. The CDR3 loop is CAISWGVSGNTIYF. The CDR3 coding sequence is TGTGCCATCAGTTGGGGGGTATCTGGAAACACCATATATTTT.

The genes are TRBV5-1 and TRBJ2-2; tentatively, D is TRBD1 (5 bases). The V end lost 4 bases, the J end lost 4 bases, and 17 bases lay between the germline ends. Germline V lookup: CDR1 SGHRS, CDR2 YFSETQ. This CDR3 comprises 16 residues. In DNA form, the CDR3 reads TGCGCCAGCAGCCCCCGCAGGGCCCCGGGCACCGGGGAGCTGTTTTTT. Translating gives CASSPRRAPGTGELFF.

The J gene is TRBJ1-2, the V gene TRBV3-1 (or the pseudogene TRBV3-2); perhaps TRBD1 as D (5 bases). CDR3 size: 14 residues. V was shortened by 1 base and J by 8 bases, with 14 bases between the two germline ends. In germline, CDR1 is LGHDT, CDR2 YNNKEL (reference sequence). Written as DNA, the CDR3 is TGTGCCAGCAGCCAAGCGTCTGGGGGGGTGGGCTACACCTTC. It is translated as CASSQASGGVGYTF.

The gene calls are TRBV9 and TRBJ2-7, with D possibly matching TRBD2 (6 bases). Trimming took 4 bases from V and 5 from J, leaving 19 bases between them. Germline V gives CDR1 SGDLS, CDR2 YYNGEE. The CDR3 totals 15 residues. CDR3 sequence: CASSSHGTPADEQYF. For the CDR3, the DNA is TGTGCCAGCAGCTCACACGGGACTCCAGCGGACGAGCAGTACTTC.

The gene calls are TRBV11-2 and TRBJ1-2, with 9 bases fitting TRBD1. V gave up 2 bases and J gave up 0 bases; unmatched junction bases: 7. Germline V gene data show CDR1 as SGHAT and CDR2 as FQNNGV. The CDR3 is 17 residues long. The CDR3 spells CASSLTPGQGANYGYTF. The CDR3 region has the DNA TGTGCCAGCAGCTTAACCCCGGGACAGGGAGCTAACTATGGCTACACCTTC.

V and J are TRBV27 and TRBJ1-5; D is ambiguous. This CDR3 region has 15 residues. V was cut by 5 bases and J by 2 bases, with 13 bases left in between. The V gene's germline CDR1 is MNHEY and CDR2 SMNVEV (reference sequence). CDR3 sequence: CASSPGVGGNQPQHF. The CDR3, as DNA: TGTGCCAGCAGTCCCGGGGTCGGCGGCAATCAGCCCCAGCATTTT.

The rearrangement uses TRBV7-9 and TRBJ2-5; 7 nucleotides match TRBD1. Germline trimming cut 0 bases from V and 5 bases from J; bases unmatched to any gene: 6. Germline V lookup: CDR1 SEHNR, CDR2 FQNEAQ (reference sequence). There are 15 residues in the CDR3. CDR3: CASSLAGGGRETQYF. The CDR3 DNA is TGTGCCAGCAGCTTAGCAGGGGGCGGACGGGAGACCCAGTACTTC. Filled out from reference TRBV7-9 and TRBJ2-5, the complete variable domain reads DTGVSQNPRHKITKRGQNVTFRCDPISEHNRLYWYRQTLGQGPEFLTYFQNEAQLEKSRLLSDRFSAERPKGSFSTLEIQRTEQGDSAMYLCASSLAGGGRETQYFGPGTRLLVL.

The V call is TRBV11-2, the J call TRBJ2-5; 8 bases map to TRBD1. The CDR3 sequence is 13 residues long. The germline gives CDR1 SGHAT, CDR2 FQNNGV. V dropped 5 bases and J dropped 3; count of bases not matched to a gene: 2. CDR3 sequence (DNA): TGTGCCAGCAGCCCGGACAGGGAAGAGACCCAGTACTTC. Residues: CASSPDREETQYF.